This T cell receptor beta chain was recorded in a study of cytomegalovirus exposure and HLA in healthy donors. Study-wide points: Presence/absence analyses took donor sequencing depth as roughly uniform. Reportedly, a later analysis found an Asian-associated ancestry cluster had fewer N-insertions than the approximately 700-donor mean.

V gave up 0 bases and J gave up 4 bases, with 7 bases separating them. The CDR3 spans 13 residues. Per the germline V gene, CDR1 is SGHRS and CDR2 is YFSETQ. This clone has more than one count but fewer than ten. Its antigen is undetermined. The PCR employed 60 Vbeta primers together with 13 Jbeta primers. Profiled with immunoSEQ multiplex PCR; TCRdb holds only in-frame clones, not every one. The sample lists roughly 34,000 clones; more than 60% were seen once. The sequence was obtained from a man aged 25-45 years in good health and CMV-seronegative. The sequenced sample consisted of PBMCs. The rearrangement uses TRBV5-1 and TRBJ1-2, with a tentative D call TRBD1 (5 bases). In DNA form, the CDR3 reads TGCGCCAGCAGCTTGGGACAGACCTATGGCTACACCTTC. Amino acids: CASSLGQTYGYTF.